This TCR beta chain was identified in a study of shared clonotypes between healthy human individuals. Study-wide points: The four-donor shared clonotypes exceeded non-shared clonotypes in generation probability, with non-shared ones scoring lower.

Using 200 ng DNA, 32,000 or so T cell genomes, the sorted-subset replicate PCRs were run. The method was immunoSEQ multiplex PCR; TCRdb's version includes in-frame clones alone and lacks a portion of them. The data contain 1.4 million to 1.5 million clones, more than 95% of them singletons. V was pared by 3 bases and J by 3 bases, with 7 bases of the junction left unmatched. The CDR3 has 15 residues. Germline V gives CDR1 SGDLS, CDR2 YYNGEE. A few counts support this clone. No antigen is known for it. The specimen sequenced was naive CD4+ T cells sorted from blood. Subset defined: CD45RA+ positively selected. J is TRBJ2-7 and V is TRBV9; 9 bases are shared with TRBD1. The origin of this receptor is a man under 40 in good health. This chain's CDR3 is CASSAQSTGGYEQYF. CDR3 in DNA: TGTGCCAGCAGCGCTCAATCGACAGGGGGCTACGAGCAGTACTTC.